The 12 T cell receptor beta chains reported below all come from one sample, sequenced in a study of shared clonotypes between healthy human individuals. Measured with immunoSEQ multiplex PCR; TCRdb has only the in-frame clones, and not every one. The sample lists around 1.1 million clones, about 80% occurring once. Sequencing used memory CD4+ T cells from PBMCs. Subset indicated: CD45RA-negative fraction. The receptor source for this set is a man between 18 and 35 years old in good health. Some clones in this sample may be carry-over from other donors' samples.

The V and J genes are TRBV2 and TRBJ1-1, with TRBD1 matching 10 bases. This CDR3 has 13 amino acids. Germline V gives CDR1 SNHLY, CDR2 FYNNEI. After removal of 4 bases from V and 7 bases from J, the junction contained 3 bases not matched to a gene. For the CDR3, the DNA is TGTGCCAGCAGTGGGGGACAGGGGTTTGAAGCTTTCTTT. Amino acids: CASSGGQGFEAFF. Full variable domain (outside the CDR3, taken from reference TRBV2 and TRBJ1-1): EPEVTQTPSHQVTQMGQEVILRCVPISNHLYFYWYRQILGQKVEFLVSFYNNEISEKSEIFDDQFSVERPDGSNFTLKIRSTKLEDSAMYFCASSGGQGFEAFFGQGTRLTVV.

The CDR3 nucleotides are TGTGCCAGTCCGGGACAGGGAGACACCGGGGAGCTGTTTTTT. It specifies CASPGQGDTGELFF. The chain uses TRBV11-1 and TRBJ2-2, with 9 bases that match TRBD1. The J segment lost 3 bases and the V segment lost 9 bases, leaving 5 bases of the junction unmatched. This CDR3 comprises 14 residues. Germline lookup yields CDR1 SGHAT and CDR2 FQDESV (reference sequence).

The chain employs TRBV7-9 and TRBJ2-2, with 11 bases lining up with TRBD2. Germline lookup yields CDR1 SEHNR and CDR2 FQNEAQ (reference sequence). The CDR3 is 18 amino acids. V lost 5 bases and J lost 7; bases outside the gene matches: 15. For the CDR3, the DNA is TGTGCCAGCAGCCCAAAGCCCATAGCGGGAGGGCTTTTCGGGGAGCTGTTTTTT. As protein: CASSPKPIAGGLFGELFF.

The chain employs TRBV7-2 and TRBJ2-2; D ambiguous. CDR3 length: 19 amino acids. Germline V lookup: CDR1 SGHTA, CDR2 FQGNSA. The V end was cut by 2 bases, the J end by 3 bases, with 22 bases between. In nucleotides, the CDR3 is TGTGCCAGCAGCTTAAGAATGGGGATGCTGGCAGGCGACACCGGGGAGCTGTTTTTT. It codes for CASSLRMGMLAGDTGELFF. The whole variable domain, filled in from reference TRBV7-2 and TRBJ2-2, reads GAGVSQSPSNKVTEKGKDVELRCDPISGHTALYWYRQSLGQGLEFLIYFQGNSAPDKSGLPSDRFSAERTGGSVSTLTIQRTQQEDSAVYLCASSLRMGMLAGDTGELFFGEGSRLTVL.

The chain carries TRBV4-2 and TRBJ2-2; 7 nucleotides agree with TRBD2. This CDR3 is 13 amino acids long. The trim removed 2 bases at V and 7 bases at J, leaving 1 base unmatched. The germline CDR1 and CDR2 sequences are LGHNA and YNFKEQ. The CDR3 DNA follows: TGTGCCAGCAGCCAACGGGAGGTCGGGGAGCTGTTTTTT. It is translated as CASSQREVGELFF.

Remarks on this clone: Other DNA sequences in this specimen translate into the identical CDR3. V gene TRBV18 combines with J gene TRBJ2-2; possibly TRBD2 for D (5 bases). V lost 1 base to trimming and J lost 3 bases, with 6 bases between them. The CDR3 runs to 14 residues. The germline V gene encodes CDR1 KGHSH and CDR2 LQKENI. The CDR3 reads CASSPLGDTGELFF. CDR3 in DNA: TGTGCCAGCTCACCACTCGGGGACACCGGGGAGCTGTTTTTT.

The rearrangement uses TRBV7-2 and TRBJ1-3; no clear D. The CDR3 runs to 13 residues. CDR1 and CDR2 (germline): SGHTA, FQGNSA. Trimming cost V 5 bases and J 4 bases, with 9 bases left between them. CDR3 protein: CASSQEEGNTIYF. CDR3 coding DNA: TGTGCCAGCAGCCAGGAGGAAGGAAACACCATATATTTT.

This clone was observed a single time. The rearrangement uses TRBV29-1 and TRBJ2-7; no firm D call. Germline CDR1 reads SQVTM; CDR2 reads ANQGSEA. Trimming removed 5 bases at V and 2 bases at J, with 7 bases between. The CDR3 runs 11 residues. The CDR3 sequence: CSVLGTYEQYF. The DNA of the CDR3 is TGCAGCGTTCTCGGAACCTACGAGCAGTACTTC.

On this clone itself: A far larger clone is only one base removed, so a read error is likely. Other DNA sequences in the sample encode the same CDR3. This rearrangement joins TRBV10-3 to TRBJ1-5; 9 bases match TRBD1. The V and J ends lost 3 bases and 2 bases, in that order; junction bases with no gene match: 2. The germline gives CDR1 ENHRY, CDR2 SYGVKD. CDR3 length equals 15 residues. This chain's CDR3 is CAISDRTGGNQPQHF. For the CDR3, the DNA is TGTGCCATCAGTGACAGGACAGGGGGCAATCAGCCCCAGCATTTT.

This clone was seen only once. The gene calls are TRBV6-1 and TRBJ2-3; 14 positions match TRBD2. The V and J ends lost 4 bases and 5 bases, in that order; junction bases with no gene match: 5. Germline CDR1 is MNHNS and CDR2 is SASEGT. CDR3 length: 16 residues. DNA of the CDR3: TGTGCCAGCAGTGTGGGACTAGCGGGAGCTAGAGATACGCAGTATTTT. Its translation: CASSVGLAGARDTQYF.

This chain connects TRBV28 to TRBJ1-2; no clear D. The CDR3 spans 14 residues. Germline lookup yields CDR1 MDHEN and CDR2 SYDVKM. The V and J ends lost 5 bases and 0 bases respectively, with 10 bases between them. This CDR3 is CASSRIPTNYGYTF. DNA of the CDR3: TGTGCCAGCAGTCGTATCCCTACTAACTATGGCTACACCTTC.

This clone was found a few times. This chain links TRBV6-1 with TRBJ1-1; 7 nucleotides line up with TRBD1. Germline-derived CDR1 and CDR2 are MNHNS and SASEGT. Losses at the gene ends were 6 bases for V and 1 base for J; bases not matched to a gene: 5. The CDR3 spans 14 residues. Here the CDR3 reads CASRETGSNTEAFF. The CDR3 nucleotides are TGTGCCAGCAGGGAGACAGGGTCGAACACTGAAGCTTTCTTT.